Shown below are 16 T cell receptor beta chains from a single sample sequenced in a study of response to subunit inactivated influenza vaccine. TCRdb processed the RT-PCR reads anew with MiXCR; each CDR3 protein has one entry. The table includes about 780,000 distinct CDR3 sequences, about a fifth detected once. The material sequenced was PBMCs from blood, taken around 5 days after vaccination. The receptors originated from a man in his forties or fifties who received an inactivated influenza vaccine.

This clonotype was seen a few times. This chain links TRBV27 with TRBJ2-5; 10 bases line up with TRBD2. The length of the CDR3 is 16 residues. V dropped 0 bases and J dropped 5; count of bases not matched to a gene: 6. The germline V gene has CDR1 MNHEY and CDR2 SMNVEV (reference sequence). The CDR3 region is CASSLSASGGRETQYF. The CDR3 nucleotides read TGTGCCAGCAGTTTATCCGCTAGCGGGGGCAGGGAGACCCAGTACTTC.

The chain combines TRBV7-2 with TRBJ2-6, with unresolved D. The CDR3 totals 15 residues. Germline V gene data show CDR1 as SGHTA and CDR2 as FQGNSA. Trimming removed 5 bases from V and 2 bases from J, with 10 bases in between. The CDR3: CASSLNLPGANVLTF. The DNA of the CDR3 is TGTGCCAGCAGCCTGAATCTCCCTGGGGCCAACGTCCTGACTTTC.

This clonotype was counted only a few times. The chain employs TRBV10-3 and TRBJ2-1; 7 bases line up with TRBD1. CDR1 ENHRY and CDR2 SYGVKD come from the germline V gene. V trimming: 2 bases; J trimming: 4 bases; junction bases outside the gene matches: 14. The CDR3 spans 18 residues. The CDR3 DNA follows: TGTGCCATCAGTGAGCCGGCCGGGACAGCAATCTCATACAATGAGCAGTTCTTC. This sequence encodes CAISEPAGTAISYNEQFF.

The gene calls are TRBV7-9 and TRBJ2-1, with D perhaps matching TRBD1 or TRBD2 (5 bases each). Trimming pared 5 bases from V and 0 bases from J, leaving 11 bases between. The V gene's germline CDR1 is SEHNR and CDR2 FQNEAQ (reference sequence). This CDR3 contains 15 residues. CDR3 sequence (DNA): TGTGCCAGCAGCCTGAGGGACGACTCCTACAATGAGCAGTTCTTC. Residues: CASSLRDDSYNEQFF.

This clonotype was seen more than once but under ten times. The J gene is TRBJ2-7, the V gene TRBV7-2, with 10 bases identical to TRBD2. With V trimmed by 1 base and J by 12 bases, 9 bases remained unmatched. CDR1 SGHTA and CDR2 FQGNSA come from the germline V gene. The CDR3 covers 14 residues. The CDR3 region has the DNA TGTGCCAGCAGCTTAGAGGGGGTAGCGGGAGGTCTGTACTTC. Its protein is CASSLEGVAGGLYF.

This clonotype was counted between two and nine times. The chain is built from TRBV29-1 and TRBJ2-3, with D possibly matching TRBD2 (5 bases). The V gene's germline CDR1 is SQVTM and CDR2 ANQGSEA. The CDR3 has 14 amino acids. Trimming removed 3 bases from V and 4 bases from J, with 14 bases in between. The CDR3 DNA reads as TGCAGCGTTGAGCAAGGGAGTATCGCAGATACGCAGTATTTT. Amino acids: CSVEQGSIADTQYF.

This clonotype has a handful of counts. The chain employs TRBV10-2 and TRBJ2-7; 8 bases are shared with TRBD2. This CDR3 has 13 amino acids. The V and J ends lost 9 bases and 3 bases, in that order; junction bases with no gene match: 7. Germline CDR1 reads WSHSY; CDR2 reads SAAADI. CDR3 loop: CASKRREGYEQYF. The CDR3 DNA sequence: TGCGCCAGTAAACGACGGGAGGGCTACGAGCAGTACTTC.

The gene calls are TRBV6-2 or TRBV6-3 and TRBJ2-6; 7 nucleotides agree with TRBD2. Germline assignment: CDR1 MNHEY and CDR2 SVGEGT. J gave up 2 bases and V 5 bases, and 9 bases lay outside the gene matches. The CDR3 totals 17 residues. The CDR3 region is CASSKLALRTGANVLTF. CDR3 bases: TGTGCCAGCAGTAAACTAGCGCTCAGGACTGGGGCCAACGTCCTGACTTTC.

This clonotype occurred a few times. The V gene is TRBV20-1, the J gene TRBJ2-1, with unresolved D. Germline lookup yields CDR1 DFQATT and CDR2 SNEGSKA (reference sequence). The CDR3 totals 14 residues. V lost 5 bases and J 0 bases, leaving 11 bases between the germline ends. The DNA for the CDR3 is TGCAGTGCTCGACGACTGGGCTCCTACAATGAGCAGTTCTTC. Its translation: CSARRLGSYNEQFF.

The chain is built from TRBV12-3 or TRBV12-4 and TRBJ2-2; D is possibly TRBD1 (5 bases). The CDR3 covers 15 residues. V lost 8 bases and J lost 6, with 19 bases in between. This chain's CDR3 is CASRIWTTGPGELFF. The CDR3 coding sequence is TGTGCCAGCCGCATCTGGACAACTGGACCCGGGGAGCTGTTTTTT.

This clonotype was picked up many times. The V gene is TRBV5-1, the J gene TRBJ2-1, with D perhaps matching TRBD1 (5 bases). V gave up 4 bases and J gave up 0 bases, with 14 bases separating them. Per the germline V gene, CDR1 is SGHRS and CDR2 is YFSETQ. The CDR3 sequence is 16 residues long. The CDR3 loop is CASSAQGSISYNEQFF. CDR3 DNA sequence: TGCGCCAGCAGCGCCCAGGGATCTATCTCCTACAATGAGCAGTTCTTC.

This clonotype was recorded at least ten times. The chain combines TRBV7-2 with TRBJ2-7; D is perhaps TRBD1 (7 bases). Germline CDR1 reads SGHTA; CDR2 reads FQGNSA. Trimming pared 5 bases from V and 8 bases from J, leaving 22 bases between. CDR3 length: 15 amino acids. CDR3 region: CASSPGGQYATQQYF. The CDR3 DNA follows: TGTGCCAGCAGCCCCGGGGGACAGTATGCTACGCAGCAGTACTTC.

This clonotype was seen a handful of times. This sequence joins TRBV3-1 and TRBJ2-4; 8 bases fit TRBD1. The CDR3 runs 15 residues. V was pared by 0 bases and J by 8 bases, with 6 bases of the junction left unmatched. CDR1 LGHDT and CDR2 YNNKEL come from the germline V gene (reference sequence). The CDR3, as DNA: TGTGCCAGCAGCCAAGATCCGCAGGGGGCGTACATTCAGTACTTC. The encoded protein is CASSQDPQGAYIQYF. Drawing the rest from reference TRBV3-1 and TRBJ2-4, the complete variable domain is DTAVSQTPKYLVTQMGNDKSIKCEQNLGHDTMYWYKQDSKKFLKIMFSYNNKELIINETVPNRFSPKSPDKAHLNLHINSLELGDSAVYFCASSQDPQGAYIQYFGAGTRLSVL.

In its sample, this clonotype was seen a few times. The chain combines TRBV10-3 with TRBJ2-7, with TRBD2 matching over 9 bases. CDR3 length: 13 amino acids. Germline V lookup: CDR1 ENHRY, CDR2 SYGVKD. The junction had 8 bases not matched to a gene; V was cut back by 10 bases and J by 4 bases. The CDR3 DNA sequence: TGTGCCACCACAGAGCGGGGGGCTTACGAGCAGTACTTC. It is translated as CATTERGAYEQYF.

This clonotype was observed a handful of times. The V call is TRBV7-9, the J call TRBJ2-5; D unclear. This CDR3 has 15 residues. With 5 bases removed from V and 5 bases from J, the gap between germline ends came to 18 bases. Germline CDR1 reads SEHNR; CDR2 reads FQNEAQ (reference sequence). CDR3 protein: CASSEQVGWTETQYF. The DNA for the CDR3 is TGTGCCAGCAGCGAACAAGTGGGGTGGACGGAGACCCAGTACTTC.

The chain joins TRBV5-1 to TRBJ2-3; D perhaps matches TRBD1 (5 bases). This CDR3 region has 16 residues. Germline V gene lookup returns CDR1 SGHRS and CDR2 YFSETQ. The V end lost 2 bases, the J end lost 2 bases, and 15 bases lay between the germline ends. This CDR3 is CASSLVRGIFTDTQYF. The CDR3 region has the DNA TGCGCCAGCAGCTTAGTAAGGGGTATCTTCACAGATACGCAGTATTTT.